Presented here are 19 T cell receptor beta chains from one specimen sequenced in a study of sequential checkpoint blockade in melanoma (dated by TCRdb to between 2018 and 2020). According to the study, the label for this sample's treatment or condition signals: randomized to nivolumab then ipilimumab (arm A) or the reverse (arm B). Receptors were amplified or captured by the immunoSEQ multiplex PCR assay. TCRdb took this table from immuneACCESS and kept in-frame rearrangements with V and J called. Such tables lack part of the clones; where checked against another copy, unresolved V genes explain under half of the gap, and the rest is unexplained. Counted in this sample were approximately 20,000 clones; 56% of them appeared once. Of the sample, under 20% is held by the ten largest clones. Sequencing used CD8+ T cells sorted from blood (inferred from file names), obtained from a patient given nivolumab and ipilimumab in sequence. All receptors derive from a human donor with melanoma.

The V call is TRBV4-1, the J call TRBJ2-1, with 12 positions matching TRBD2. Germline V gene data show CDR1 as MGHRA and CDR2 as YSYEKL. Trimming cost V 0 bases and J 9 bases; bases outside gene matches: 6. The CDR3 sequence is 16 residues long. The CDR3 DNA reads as TGCGCCAGCAGCCAAGATGCGACTAGCGGGAGCCTTGAGCAGTTCTTC. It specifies CASSQDATSGSLEQFF.

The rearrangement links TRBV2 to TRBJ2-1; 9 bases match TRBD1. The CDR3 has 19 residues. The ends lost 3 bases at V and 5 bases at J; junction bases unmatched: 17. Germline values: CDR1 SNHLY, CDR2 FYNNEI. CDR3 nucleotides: TGTGCCAGCAGTGACCCTAGAACCGCACAGGGGGCGAGTCACAATGAGCAGTTCTTC. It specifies CASSDPRTAQGASHNEQFF.

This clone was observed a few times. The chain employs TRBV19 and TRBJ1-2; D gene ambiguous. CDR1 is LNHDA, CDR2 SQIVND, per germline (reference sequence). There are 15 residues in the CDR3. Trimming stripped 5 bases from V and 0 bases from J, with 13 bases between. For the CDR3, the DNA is TGTGCCAGTAGTGCCGGACTCCTTTCTAACTATGGCTACACCTTC. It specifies CASSAGLLSNYGYTF.

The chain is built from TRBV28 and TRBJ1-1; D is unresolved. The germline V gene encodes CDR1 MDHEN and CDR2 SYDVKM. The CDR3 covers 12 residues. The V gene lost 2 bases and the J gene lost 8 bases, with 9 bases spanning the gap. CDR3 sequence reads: CASSLIEQEAFF. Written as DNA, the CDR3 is TGTGCCAGCAGTTTAATAGAACAGGAAGCTTTCTTT.

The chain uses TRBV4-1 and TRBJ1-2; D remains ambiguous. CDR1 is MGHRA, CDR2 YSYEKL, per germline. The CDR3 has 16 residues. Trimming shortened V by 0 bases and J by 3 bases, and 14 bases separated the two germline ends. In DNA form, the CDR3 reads TGCGCCAGCAGCCAAGATGAGGGTGCGGCTCACTATGGCTACACCTTC. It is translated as CASSQDEGAAHYGYTF.

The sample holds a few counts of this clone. The CDR3 region has the DNA TGTGCCAGCAGTTACGACGGGGTCTCCTACAATGAGCAGTTCTTC. This translates into CASSYDGVSYNEQFF. V usage is TRBV6-5 and J usage is TRBJ2-1; D may be TRBD2 (5 bases). CDR3 length: 15 residues. V gave up 2 bases and J gave up 0 bases, with 8 bases separating them. From germline, CDR1 is MNHEY and CDR2 SVGAGI.

CDR3 region: CASGAGTGIENYNEQFF. The CDR3 DNA reads TGTGCCAGCGGAGCCGGGACAGGGATAGAAAATTACAATGAGCAGTTCTTC. This chain uses TRBV2 with TRBJ2-1, with TRBD1 identical over 9 bases. Germline assignment: CDR1 SNHLY and CDR2 FYNNEI. Trimming cost V 8 bases and J 4 bases; bases outside gene matches: 15. The CDR3 totals 17 residues.

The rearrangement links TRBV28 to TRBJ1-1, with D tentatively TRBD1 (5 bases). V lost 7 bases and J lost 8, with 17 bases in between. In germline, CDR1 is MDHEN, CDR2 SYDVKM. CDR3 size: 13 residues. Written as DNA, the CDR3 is TGTGCCAGCACTACCCACACGGGGGGGGAAGCTTTCTTT. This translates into CASTTHTGGEAFF.

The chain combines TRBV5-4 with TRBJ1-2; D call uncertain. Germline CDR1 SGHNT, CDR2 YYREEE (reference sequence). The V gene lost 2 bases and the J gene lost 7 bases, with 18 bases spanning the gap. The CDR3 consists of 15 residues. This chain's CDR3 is CASSLVSSYSSGYTF. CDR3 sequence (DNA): TGTGCCAGCAGCTTAGTCTCCAGCTACAGTTCTGGCTACACCTTC.

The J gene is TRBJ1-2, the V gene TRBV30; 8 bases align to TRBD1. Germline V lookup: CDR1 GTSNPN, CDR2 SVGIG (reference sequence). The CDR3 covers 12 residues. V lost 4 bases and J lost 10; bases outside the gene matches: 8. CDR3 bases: TGTGCCTGGACCCATGACAGGGGTGACTACACCTTC. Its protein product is CAWTHDRGDYTF.

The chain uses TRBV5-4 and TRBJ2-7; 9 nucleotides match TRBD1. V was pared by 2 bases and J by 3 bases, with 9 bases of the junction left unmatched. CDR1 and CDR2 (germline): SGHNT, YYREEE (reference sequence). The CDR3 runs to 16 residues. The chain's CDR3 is CASSFFLPGQGYEQYF. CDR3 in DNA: TGTGCCAGCAGCTTCTTTTTACCGGGACAGGGCTACGAGCAGTACTTC.

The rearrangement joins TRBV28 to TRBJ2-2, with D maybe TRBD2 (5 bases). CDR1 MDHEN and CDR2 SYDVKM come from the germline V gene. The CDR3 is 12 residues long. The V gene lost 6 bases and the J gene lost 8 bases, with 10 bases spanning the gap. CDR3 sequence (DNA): TGTGCCAGCAGCCCAGCGGTGGGGGAGCTGTTTTTT. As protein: CASSPAVGELFF.

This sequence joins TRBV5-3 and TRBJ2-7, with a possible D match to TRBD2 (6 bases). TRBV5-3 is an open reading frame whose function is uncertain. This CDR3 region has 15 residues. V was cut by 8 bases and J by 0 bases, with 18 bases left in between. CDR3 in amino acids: CASSQDGGSSYEQYF. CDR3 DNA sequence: TGTGCCAGCAGCCAAGATGGGGGGAGCTCCTACGAGCAGTACTTC.

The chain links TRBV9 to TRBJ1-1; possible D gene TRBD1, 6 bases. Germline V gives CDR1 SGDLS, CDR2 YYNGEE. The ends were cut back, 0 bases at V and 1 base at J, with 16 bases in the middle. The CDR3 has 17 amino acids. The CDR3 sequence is CASSVDDQTGPNTEAFF. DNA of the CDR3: TGTGCCAGCAGCGTAGATGACCAGACAGGCCCGAACACTGAAGCTTTCTTT.

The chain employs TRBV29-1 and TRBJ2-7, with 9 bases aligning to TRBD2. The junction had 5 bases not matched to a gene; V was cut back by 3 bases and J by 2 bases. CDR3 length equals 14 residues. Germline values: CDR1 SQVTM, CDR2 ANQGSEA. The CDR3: CSVERAGGPYEQYF. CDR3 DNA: TGCAGCGTTGAGAGAGCGGGAGGCCCCTACGAGCAGTACTTC.

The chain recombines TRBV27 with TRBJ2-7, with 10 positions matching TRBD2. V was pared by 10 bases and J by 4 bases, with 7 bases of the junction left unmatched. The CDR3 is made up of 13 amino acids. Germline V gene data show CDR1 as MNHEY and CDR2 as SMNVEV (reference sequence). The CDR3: CATRELAGYEQYF. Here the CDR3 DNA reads TGTGCCACCCGGGAACTAGCGGGATACGAGCAGTACTTC.

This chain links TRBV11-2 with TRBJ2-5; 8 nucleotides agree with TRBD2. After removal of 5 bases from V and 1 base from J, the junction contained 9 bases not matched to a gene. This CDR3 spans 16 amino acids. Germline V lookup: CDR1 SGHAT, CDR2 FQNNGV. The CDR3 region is CASSHSGGGVQETQYF. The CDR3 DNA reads TGTGCCAGCAGCCACTCGGGAGGGGGGGTCCAAGAGACCCAGTACTTC.

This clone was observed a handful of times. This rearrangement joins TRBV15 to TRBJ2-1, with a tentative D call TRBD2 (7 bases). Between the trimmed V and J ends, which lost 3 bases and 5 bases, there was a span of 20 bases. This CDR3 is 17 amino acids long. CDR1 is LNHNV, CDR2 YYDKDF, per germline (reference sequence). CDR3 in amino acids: CATSRGAGLAADNEQFF. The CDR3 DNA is TGTGCCACCAGCAGGGGGGCGGGGCTAGCGGCAGACAATGAGCAGTTCTTC.

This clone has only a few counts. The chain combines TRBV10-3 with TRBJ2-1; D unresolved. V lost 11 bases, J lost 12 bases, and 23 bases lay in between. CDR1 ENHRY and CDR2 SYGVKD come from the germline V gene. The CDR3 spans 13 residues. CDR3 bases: TGTGCCGTCTTAAACCCGAGCCCTCCATGGCAGTTCTTC. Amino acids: CAVLNPSPPWQFF.